This T cell receptor beta chain was captured in a study of cytomegalovirus exposure and HLA in healthy donors. Study results and limitations: Later analysis identified 16,000 or so TCR beta sequences associated with HLA alleles, using a false discovery rate threshold of 0.05.

Turning to this clone: Its antigen is not identified.

Trimming cost V 9 bases and J 8 bases; bases outside gene matches: 11. Germline V lookup: CDR1 MNHEY, CDR2 SVGAGI. This CDR3 is built from 14 residues. The PCR made use of 60 Vbeta and 13 Jbeta primers. The table came from immunoSEQ multiplex PCR; TCRdb's copy has only in-frame clones and leaves some out. The data hold approximately 140,000 clones, with roughly three quarters observed a single time. This TCR came from a human donor in good health. This chain links TRBV6-5 with TRBJ2-1; 9 bases are shared with TRBD2. The sequencing input was PBMCs. This CDR3 is CASKGLAGSDEQFF. The CDR3 coding sequence is TGTGCCAGTAAGGGACTAGCAGGTAGCGATGAGCAGTTCTTC.